Listed below are T cell receptor beta chains from one sample, sequenced in a study of blood T cell repertoires in COVID-19. The table came from immunoSEQ multiplex PCR; TCRdb's copy has only in-frame clones and leaves some out. The sample consists of tens of thousands of clones, 85% of them appearing once. The source material was peripheral blood. These receptors all come from a man over 45 with active COVID-19. CDR3s include the opening cysteine and the closing phenylalanine or tryptophan. A D gene is named only where the DNA matches it firmly. Rows may omit the clone size; those that give it use once, few, many or a size class.

d_gene	v_gene	abundance	j_gene	CDR3nt	CDR3aa
NA	TRBV14	NA	TRBJ1-1	TGTGCCAGCAGCCACCCCCAGTGGGCTAAAGGCCTGGCCAACACTGAAGCTTTCTTT	CASSHPQWAKGLANTEAFF
NA	TRBV7-6	NA	TRBJ1-2	TGTGCCAGCAGTTACACCACAAACTATGGCTACACCTTC	CASSYTTNYGYTF
NA	TRBV28	NA	TRBJ2-4	TGTGCCAGCAGTCCTCTTCTGACAGGTCGGGCCAAAAACATTCAGTACTTC	CASSPLLTGRAKNIQYF
NA	TRBV7-8	NA	TRBJ2-6	TGTGCCAGCAGCTTAGGGGGAGTAAATGGGGCCAACGTCCTGACTTTC	CASSLGGVNGANVLTF
TRBD1	TRBV24-1	once	TRBJ1-2	TGTGCCACCAGTGACGCTGGACAGGGAGGGCTCTATGGCTACACCTTC	CATSDAGQGGLYGYTF
NA	TRBV29-1	NA	TRBJ2-3	TGCAGCGTTGAGCCGCTAAGTACTAGCAGTCCAGATACGCAGTATTTT	CSVEPLSTSSPDTQYF
TRBD1	TRBV6-6	NA	TRBJ2-3	TGTGCCAGCAGGAACGGACAGGGGGCGAAAGATACGCAGTATTTT	CASRNGQGAKDTQYF
NA	TRBV5-1	few	TRBJ1-1	TGCGCCAGCAGCTGGGGACAGAACACTGAAGCTTTCTTT	CASSWGQNTEAFF
NA	TRBV3-1/TRBV3-2	NA	TRBJ2-2	TGTGCCAGCAGCCCGCCATCCCGGGACTCTTTAGCCACCGGGGAGCTGTTTTTT	CASSPPSRDSLATGELFF
TRBD2	TRBV13	NA	TRBJ2-1	TGTGCCAGCAGCCAGAATAGGGCTAGCGGGTACAATGAGCAGTTCTTC	CASSQNRASGYNEQFF
TRBD1	TRBV2	NA	TRBJ1-6	TGTGCCAGCAATATACAGGGGATCAGAGATTCACCCCTCCACTTT	CASNIQGIRDSPLHF
NA	TRBV9	NA	TRBJ2-3	TGTGCCAGCAGCGTATTAGTTGGGGCGGGGGCCGGGGATACGCAGTATTTT	CASSVLVGAGAGDTQYF
NA	TRBV10-2	few	TRBJ1-5	TGCGCCAGCAGCACAGGCGCTAGCAATCAGCCCCAGCATTTT	CASSTGASNQPQHF
NA	TRBV18	NA	TRBJ1-5	TGTGCCAGCTCACCAGTGGCTGGAGGGGTCCAGCCCCAGCATTTT	CASSPVAGGVQPQHF
NA	TRBV6-2/TRBV6-3	NA	TRBJ2-7	TGTGCCAGCAGTCCACAGGGCTACGAGCAGTACTTC	CASSPQGYEQYF
NA	TRBV24-1	NA	TRBJ2-3	TGTGCCACCAGTGGGGGAACAGGGCCCACAGATACGCAGTATTTT	CATSGGTGPTDTQYF
TRBD1	TRBV14	NA	TRBJ1-5	TGTGCCAGCAGCCAAGACGACAGGGGGCTCGGGCAGCCCCAGCATTTT	CASSQDDRGLGQPQHF
TRBD1	TRBV4-2	NA	TRBJ1-1	TGTGCCAGCAGCCAGATTGACAGGGGATCTGAAGCTTTCTTT	CASSQIDRGSEAFF
TRBD2	TRBV5-1	NA	TRBJ2-3	TGCGCCAGCAGCTTTGAGCGGGGGGGCCTCTCAGATACGCAGTATTTT	CASSFERGGLSDTQYF
NA	TRBV7-6	NA	TRBJ2-1	TGTGCCAGCAGCTTAGCGGGAGCCTACAATGAGCAGTTCTTC	CASSLAGAYNEQFF
NA	TRBV11-2	few	TRBJ1-2	TGTGCCAGCAGCGCGGCGGATGGCTACACCTTC	CASSAADGYTF
NA	TRBV10-3	NA	TRBJ1-2	TGTGCCATCAGTGCCGGCAGGGCCTATTCTTATGGCTACACCTTC	CAISAGRAYSYGYTF
TRBD1	TRBV4-3	NA	TRBJ2-4	TGCGCCAGCAGCCAAGCACCGGGACAGGGCCCTATTCAGTACTTC	CASSQAPGQGPIQYF
NA	TRBV4-3	NA	TRBJ2-2	TGCGCCAGCAGCCCTAGGAGGGCCGGGGAGCTGTTTTTT	CASSPRRAGELFF
NA	TRBV7-7	NA	TRBJ1-1	TGTGCCAGCAGCGCCTCAGAGAACACTGAAGCTTTCTTT	CASSASENTEAFF
TRBD1	TRBV19	NA	TRBJ1-1	TGTGCCAGCTGGACAGGGAATCAAATGAACACTGAAGCTTTCTTT	CASWTGNQMNTEAFF
NA	TRBV10-3	NA	TRBJ2-5	TGTGCCATCGCCCAGGACACCATTCAAGAGACCCAGTACTTC	CAIAQDTIQETQYF
NA	TRBV11-3	NA	TRBJ2-7	TGTGCCAGCAGTCGGAGAGGGGGCGAGCAGTACTTC	CASSRRGGEQYF
TRBD1	TRBV28	few	TRBJ1-5	TGTGCCAGCAGTTTGGGACAGGGGCGGCAGCCCCAGCATTTT	CASSLGQGRQPQHF
TRBD1	TRBV23-1	NA	TRBJ2-5	TGCGCCAGCAGCCAAACAGGGGGCGCAACGGTAGAGACCCAGTACTTC	CASSQTGGATVETQYF
NA	TRBV9	NA	TRBJ2-1	TGTGCCAGCAGCGCCTCCGGGTCCTACAATGAGCAGTTCTTC	CASSASGSYNEQFF